This TCR beta chain was sequenced for a study of cytomegalovirus exposure and HLA in healthy donors. Study-wide background: Among the 398 genotyped donors, around 81% were placed in the Caucasian-associated ancestry cluster.

Trimming at V came to 3 bases and at J to 10 bases, leaving 5 bases not matched to a gene. Germline CDR1 reads SGHTA; CDR2 reads FQGNSA. The CDR3 loop spans 12 amino acids. PCR was performed using 60 Vbeta and 13 Jbeta primers. The protocol was immunoSEQ multiplex PCR, while the TCRdb copy is restricted to in-frame clones and leaves out a portion. The sample has roughly 190,000 clones; about four fifths are singletons. Sequenced sample: PBMCs. This chain uses TRBV7-2 with TRBJ1-1; 7 bases align to TRBD1. The source of this sequence is a woman under 40 in good health and CMV-seropositive. The CDR3 loop reads CASSFGQAGAFF. For the CDR3, the DNA is TGTGCCAGCAGCTTCGGACAGGCGGGAGCTTTCTTT. Together with reference TRBV7-2 and TRBJ1-1, the CDR3 gives the full variable domain: GAGVSQSPSNKVTEKGKDVELRCDPISGHTALYWYRQSLGQGLEFLIYFQGNSAPDKSGLPSDRFSAERTGGSVSTLTIQRTQQEDSAVYLCASSFGQAGAFFGQGTRLTVV.